Following are 2 T cell receptor beta chains from one sample sequenced in a study of blood T cell repertoires in COVID-19. Method: immunoSEQ multiplex PCR; TCRdb's copy keeps in-frame clones and lacks some. The table has about 190,000 clones, roughly 82% seen once. The sample taken for sequencing was PBMCs or T cells enriched from blood (not recorded which). All receptors derive from a woman aged 55-70 years with acute COVID-19.

The chain is built from TRBV27 and TRBJ1-2; D not resolved. Germline lookup yields CDR1 MNHEY and CDR2 SMNVEV (reference sequence). Trimming pared 6 bases from V and 8 bases from J, leaving 10 bases between. This CDR3 has 11 amino acids. Written as DNA, the CDR3 is TGTGCCAGCAGGGGAGTAGTGGGCTACACCTTC. The encoded protein is CASRGVVGYTF.

The rearrangement uses TRBV19 and TRBJ1-2, with D hard to call. The V and J ends lost 5 bases and 4 bases respectively, with 5 bases between them. The CDR3 length is 11 residues. The germline V gene encodes CDR1 LNHDA and CDR2 SQIVND (reference sequence). The CDR3 is CASSGPYGYTF. The CDR3 nucleotides read TGTGCCAGTAGTGGCCCCTATGGCTACACCTTC.